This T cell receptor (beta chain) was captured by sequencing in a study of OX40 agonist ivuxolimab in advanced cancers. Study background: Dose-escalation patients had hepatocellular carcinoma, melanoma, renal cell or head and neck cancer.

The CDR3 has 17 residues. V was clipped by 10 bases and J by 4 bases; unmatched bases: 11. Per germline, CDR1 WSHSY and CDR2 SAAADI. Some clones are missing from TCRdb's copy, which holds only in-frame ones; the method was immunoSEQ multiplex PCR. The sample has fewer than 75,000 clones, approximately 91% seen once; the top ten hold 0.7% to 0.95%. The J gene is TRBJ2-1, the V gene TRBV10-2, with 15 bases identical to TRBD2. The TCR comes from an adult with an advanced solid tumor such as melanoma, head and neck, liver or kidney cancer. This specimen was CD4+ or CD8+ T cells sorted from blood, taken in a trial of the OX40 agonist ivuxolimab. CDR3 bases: TGCGCCACCAATCCGGGACTAGCGGGAGGTTTTTACAATGAGCAGTTCTTC. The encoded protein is CATNPGLAGGFYNEQFF.